This entry is about one T cell receptor beta chain. V gave up 2 bases and J gave up 0 bases, with 14 bases separating them. This CDR3 region has 17 residues. From germline, CDR1 is MGHRA and CDR2 YSYEKL. The Seattle patients joined while their infection was active and were tracked longitudinally afterward. In the study's own analysis: Amplifying reference gene primers gave estimates of nucleated cell counts. TCRdb's table, derived via immunoSEQ multiplex PCR, lists solely in-frame clones and lacks some. V and J calls and clone size follow that table, whereas D and trimming were derived from the DNA. Altogether under 400,000 clones are present, more than 75% being singletons, with the ten largest covering about 9.4%. The sample comes from a study of blood T cell repertoires in COVID-19. Across the study: The samples span acute and convalescent COVID-19 from the United States, Italy and Spain. PBMCs, B-cell-depleted T cells, or T cells were the source of the cDNA or gDNA that made up the material.

This TCR derives from a woman aged 25 to 39 with COVID-19, enrolled during active disease. The chain uses TRBV4-1 and TRBJ1-3, with unresolved D. Sequencing was done on a sample of peripheral blood. The CDR3 here is CASSQREELYSGNTIYF. CDR3 DNA sequence: TGCGCCAGCAGCCAACGAGAGGAGCTATACTCTGGAAACACCATATATTTT.